The rows below give T cell receptor beta chains drawn from one sample of a study of cytomegalovirus exposure and HLA in healthy donors. TCRdb's table, derived via immunoSEQ multiplex PCR, lists solely in-frame clones and lacks some. The sample holds 250,000 to 300,000 clones; 86% are singletons and the top ten take 1%. Sequenced: PBMCs. The receptors shown here come from a young woman in good health and CMV-seronegative. CDR3s include the opening cysteine and the closing phenylalanine or tryptophan. A D gene is named only where the DNA matches it firmly. Expanded clones are given a class, and other clones once, few, many or no size at all.

v_call	d_call	clone_size	j_call	cdr3_nt	cdr3_aa
TRBV7-9	TRBD2	NA	TRBJ2-5	TGTGCCAGCAGCTTGGGGGGGAGTAAGCAAGAGACCCAGTACTTC	CASSLGGSKQETQYF
TRBV2	NA	NA	TRBJ2-7	TGTGCCAGCAGTGAAGCCCCCAATTACGAGCAGTACTTC	CASSEAPNYEQYF
TRBV27	TRBD1	NA	TRBJ2-6	TGTGCCAGCACCCCGGCGTCTTGGAAGGGACAGGGGTACCCTGGGGCCAACGTCCTGACTTTC	CASTPASWKGQGYPGANVLTF
TRBV2	TRBD1	NA	TRBJ1-2	TGTGCCAGACCCCAGGGGGCGCAGGACTATGGCTACACCTTC	CARPQGAQDYGYTF
TRBV6-5	NA	NA	TRBJ2-1	TGTGCCAGCAGTTACGGACAGCCTACCTACAATGAGCAGTTCTTC	CASSYGQPTYNEQFF
TRBV9	NA	NA	TRBJ2-3	TGTGCCAGCAGCGTAGCAAGCGGGCCTAGCACAGATACGCAGTATTTT	CASSVASGPSTDTQYF
TRBV19	NA	NA	TRBJ1-2	TGTGCCAGTAGTATTCGGGTTAATGGCTACACCTTC	CASSIRVNGYTF
TRBV5-1	TRBD2	NA	TRBJ2-1	TGCGCCAGCAGCCTACGATCCGCAATAGCGGGGGGGTCATACAATGAGCAGTTCTTC	CASSLRSAIAGGSYNEQFF
TRBV27	NA	NA	TRBJ2-1	TGTGCCAGCAGGGCCAGGGGTGAGGACGATGAGCAGTTCTTC	CASRARGEDDEQFF
TRBV19	NA	few	TRBJ1-5	TGTGCCACACAGCCCCAGCATTTT	CATQPQHF
TRBV6-5	NA	once	TRBJ1-5	TGTGCCAGCAGGATACAGGCTTATAGCAATCAGCCCCAGCATTTT	CASRIQAYSNQPQHF
TRBV11-3	NA	NA	TRBJ2-2	TGTGCCAGCAGCTTGCGGCAGGGCGACACCGGGGAGCTGTTTTTT	CASSLRQGDTGELFF
TRBV30	TRBD1	NA	TRBJ1-2	TGTGCCTGGAAGGGACAGAGAATCTATGGCTACACCTTC	CAWKGQRIYGYTF
TRBV6-5	NA	NA	TRBJ2-1	TGTGCCAGCAGGCACCAGTTCGGGCGGGACAATGAGCAGTTCTTC	CASRHQFGRDNEQFF
TRBV28	NA	NA	TRBJ2-7	TGTGCCAGCAGTTTATCGTCGGGGAAGAGCCCCTACGAGCAGTACTTC	CASSLSSGKSPYEQYF
TRBV7-8	NA	NA	TRBJ2-3	TGTGCCAGCAGCCCGTTGACGCGGGGTGGAGATACGCAGTATTTT	CASSPLTRGGDTQYF
TRBV6-5	TRBD1	NA	TRBJ1-6	TGTGCCAGCAGTTACTCGAGACAGGGTTTGAGGACACCCCTCCACTTT	CASSYSRQGLRTPLHF
TRBV6-1	NA	NA	TRBJ1-2	TGTGCCAGCAGTGAAACTTCTTATCGTAACTATGGCTACACCTTC	CASSETSYRNYGYTF
TRBV7-6	NA	NA	TRBJ1-3	TGTGCCAGCAGCGGAGAAGAGAGGGGAAACACCATATATTTT	CASSGEERGNTIYF
TRBV5-1	TRBD2	NA	TRBJ2-1	TGCGCCAGCAGCCCGGGACTAGCGGCATCAAGCAGCCTATTCAATGAGCAGTTCTTC	CASSPGLAASSSLFNEQFF
TRBV5-1	TRBD1	NA	TRBJ1-1	TGCGCCAGCAGCATACACAGGGGGATTAACACTGAAGCTTTCTTT	CASSIHRGINTEAFF
TRBV27	TRBD1	NA	TRBJ2-2	TGTGCCAGCAGGGGGACAGGGAACACCGGGGAGCTGTTTTTT	CASRGTGNTGELFF
TRBV9	NA	NA	TRBJ2-3	TGTGCCAGCAGCGTAGCAGGCGGGACTAGCACAGATACGCAGTATTTT	CASSVAGGTSTDTQYF
TRBV6-5	NA	NA	TRBJ1-1	TGTGCCAGCAGTCCTTCGGACTGGTACACTGAAGCTTTCTTT	CASSPSDWYTEAFF
TRBV28	NA	NA	TRBJ2-5	TGTGCCAGCAGTTGGGTCGGGAGTCGGGACTCCCAAGAGACCCAGTACTTC	CASSWVGSRDSQETQYF
TRBV13	NA	NA	TRBJ1-6	TGTGCCAGCAGTCCACTTCCTTTCTTCGAGGCCAGACTCTCCTATAATTCACCCCTCCACTTT	CASSPLPFFEARLSYNSPLHF
TRBV30	NA	once	TRBJ1-1	TGTGCCTGGAGCGGGGACTTCAACACTGAAGCTTTCTTT	CAWSGDFNTEAFF
TRBV4-1	NA	NA	TRBJ2-7	TGCGCCAGCAGCCAACCGACTGCCCCCGGGCAGTACTTC	CASSQPTAPGQYF
TRBV11-3	NA	many	TRBJ2-1	TGTGCCAGCAGTCCCAACTACAATGAGCAGTTCTTC	CASSPNYNEQFF
TRBV2	NA	NA	TRBJ2-7	TGTGCCAGCATTCGTAAGGCACAGGGCGAGCAGTACTTC	CASIRKAQGEQYF
TRBV7-2	TRBD2	NA	TRBJ2-1	TGTGCCAGCAGCTTAGCGCTCGGGGGGACCTACAATGAGCAGTTCTTC	CASSLALGGTYNEQFF
TRBV7-3	TRBD2	NA	TRBJ2-5	TGTGCCAGCAGCTTAGGGGGACTAAAGCAAGAGACCCAGTACTTC	CASSLGGLKQETQYF
TRBV5-4	TRBD2	NA	TRBJ2-3	TGTGCCAGCAGCTTGGGTGGCGGGGGAACAGATACGCAGTATTTT	CASSLGGGGTDTQYF
TRBV11-1	NA	few	TRBJ2-7	TGTGCCAGCAGCATCCGTCTCGGCGAGCAGTACTTC	CASSIRLGEQYF
TRBV7-9	TRBD2	few	TRBJ2-7	TGTGCCAGCAGCCAAACGGGACTAGCGACGGAAGAGCAGTACTTC	CASSQTGLATEEQYF
TRBV4-1	TRBD2	once	TRBJ2-4	TGCGCCAGCAGCCACCTCCCCGTACCGGGACTAGCGGGGGACCGTCAGTACTTC	CASSHLPVPGLAGDRQYF
TRBV5-6	NA	NA	TRBJ1-1	TGTGCCAGCAGCTTGGTCCAGGACTCAAAGAACACTGAAGCTTTCTTT	CASSLVQDSKNTEAFF
TRBV27	TRBD1	NA	TRBJ2-2	TGTGCCAGCAGTCGGCTCAGGGGGTCAGAAACCGGGGAGCTGTTTTTT	CASSRLRGSETGELFF
TRBV27	TRBD1	NA	TRBJ2-3	TGTGCCAGCAGCCCGGACAGGCGCCCAGAAGATACGCAGTATTTT	CASSPDRRPEDTQYF
TRBV4-3	NA	NA	TRBJ2-1	TGCGCCAGCAGCCAATCCGAGACAGACGGGGGTGAGCAGTTCTTC	CASSQSETDGGEQFF
TRBV5-6	TRBD1	NA	TRBJ1-5	TGTGCCAGCAGCTTTACCGGACAGGGGGCCGATCAGCCCCAGCATTTT	CASSFTGQGADQPQHF